This paragraph covers one TCR beta chain sequence. The sample belongs to a study of blood T cell repertoires in COVID-19. In the original workflow: The authors estimated nucleated cell counts from reference gene primer amplification. The table came from immunoSEQ multiplex PCR; TCRdb's copy has only in-frame clones and leaves some out. V, J and clone size were drawn from that table, and D and trimming were deduced from the DNA. The sample includes about 210,000 clones, under 90% of them seen just once. The length of the CDR3 is 16 residues. Trimming pared 3 bases from V and 0 bases from J, leaving 13 bases between. In germline, CDR1 is KGHSH, CDR2 LQKENI.

The chain links TRBV18 to TRBJ2-3; possibly TRBD2 for D (5 bases). This TCR was sampled from a woman between 45 and 65 years old with acute COVID-19. Material for sequencing was PBMCs or T cells enriched from blood (not recorded which). The CDR3 region has the DNA TGTGCCAGCTCACCGAACCTACCGGGAAGCACAGATACGCAGTATTTT. This translates into CASSPNLPGSTDTQYF.